These 12 T cell receptor beta chains were all obtained from the same sample, sequenced in a study of T cell responses to AZD1222 COVID-19 vaccine. Only in-frame clones appear in the TCRdb table, and some are missing; sequencing was by immunoSEQ multiplex PCR. The table records roughly 180,000 clones, approximately 90% of them present only once. The material was peripheral blood, obtained 28 days after the second AZD1222 dose. The receptors were sampled from an adult who received the AZD1222 COVID-19 vaccine.

The chain is built from TRBV28 and TRBJ2-7; D remains ambiguous. Trimming left V 6 bases short and J 1 base short, with 19 bases between. Germline V gene data show CDR1 as MDHEN and CDR2 as SYDVKM. CDR3 length equals 16 residues. The CDR3 sequence: CASRSPVGGRSYEQYF. In DNA, the CDR3 is TGTGCCAGCAGATCCCCGGTAGGCGGTAGATCCTACGAGCAGTACTTC.

This clone was observed a few times. The chain couples TRBV10-1 to TRBJ2-1; TRBD2 matches at 8 bases. CDR1 is WNHNN and CDR2 is SYGVQD in the germline V gene (reference sequence). V gave up 3 bases and J gave up 0 bases; unmatched junction bases: 10. The CDR3 runs 18 residues. CDR3 sequence: CASSESGAGAVSYNEQFF. As DNA, the CDR3 is TGCGCCAGCAGTGAATCGGGAGCGGGAGCTGTCTCCTACAATGAGCAGTTCTTC.

This chain links TRBV9 with TRBJ1-1; no definite D call. The V gene lost 3 bases and the J gene lost 2 bases, with 8 bases spanning the gap. CDR3 length: 13 residues. Germline V gene lookup returns CDR1 SGDLS and CDR2 YYNGEE. This CDR3 is CASSADINTEAFF. CDR3 in DNA: TGTGCCAGCAGCGCTGACATCAACACTGAAGCTTTCTTT.

This clone was observed a single time. CDR3 nucleotide sequence: TGTGCCAGCAGCGTAGTAGCGGGAGGGGGTGCAACCACAGATACGCAGTATTTT. It encodes CASSVVAGGGATTDTQYF. This chain uses TRBV9 with TRBJ2-3, with TRBD2 matching over 11 bases. CDR1 is SGDLS and CDR2 is YYNGEE in the germline V gene. The V segment lost 0 bases and the J segment 2 bases; nucleotides outside the gene matches: 8. CDR3 length equals 18 residues.

CDR3 residues: CASSTWTLEGNQPQHF. In DNA form, the CDR3 reads TGTGCCAGTAGTACCTGGACACTCGAGGGCAATCAGCCCCAGCATTTT. This chain joins TRBV19 and TRBJ1-5, with D perhaps TRBD1 (5 bases). V was clipped by 4 bases and J by 2 bases, with 15 bases between them. The germline gives CDR1 LNHDA, CDR2 SQIVND (reference sequence). This CDR3 is built from 16 residues.

This chain links TRBV2 with TRBJ2-3; TRBD2 matches 8 bases. The length of the CDR3 is 14 residues. Trimming took 6 bases from V and 6 from J; bases not matched to a gene: 8. Germline lookup yields CDR1 SNHLY and CDR2 FYNNEI. The CDR3, as DNA: TGTGCCAGCAGCGTAGCGGGGAACTACGATACGCAGTATTTT. Its translation is CASSVAGNYDTQYF.

The rearrangement joins TRBV2 to TRBJ2-1, with 7 nucleotides matching TRBD2. CDR1 and CDR2 (germline): SNHLY, FYNNEI. This CDR3 has 15 residues. Trimming cost V 7 bases and J 3 bases; bases outside gene matches: 9. DNA of the CDR3: TGTGCCAGCAAACCCCGTGGGGGGGGCTACAATGAGCAGTTCTTC. Translation gives CASKPRGGGYNEQFF.

In its sample, this clone was seen a few times. This chain links TRBV19 with TRBJ1-2; 8 bases are shared with TRBD1. The trim removed 3 bases at V and 6 bases at J, leaving 6 bases unmatched. Per germline, CDR1 LNHDA and CDR2 SQIVND (reference sequence). The CDR3 covers 14 residues. CDR3 nucleotide sequence: TGTGCCAGTAGTATTGCAGGGGGCGGTAATGGCTACACCTTC. Translation: CASSIAGGGNGYTF.

This chain links TRBV27 with TRBJ2-3; 7 nucleotides line up with TRBD2. The V and J ends lost 10 bases and 9 bases, in that order; junction bases with no gene match: 7. This CDR3 has 11 amino acids. Per the germline V gene, CDR1 is MNHEY and CDR2 is SMNVEV (reference sequence). CDR3 residues: CATVGGITQYF. The CDR3 DNA reads as TGTGCCACCGTGGGGGGGATCACGCAGTATTTT.

The chain employs TRBV13 and TRBJ2-7; D assignment may be TRBD1 or TRBD2 (6 bases each). In germline, CDR1 is PRHDT, CDR2 FYEKMQ (reference sequence). Deletions cut 2 bases from V and 3 bases from J, with 14 bases between. The CDR3 sequence is 15 residues long. CDR3 residues: CASSLRGTGDYEQYF. In DNA, the CDR3 is TGTGCCAGCAGCTTAAGGGGGACGGGAGACTACGAGCAGTACTTC.

The rearrangement links TRBV2 to TRBJ1-2; unclear D gene. This CDR3 region has 12 residues. Germline V gene lookup returns CDR1 SNHLY and CDR2 FYNNEI. Trimming removed 3 bases from V and 8 bases from J, with 10 bases in between. CDR3 bases: TGTGCCAGCAGTGACAGTCGTTTCGGCTACACCTTC. Its protein is CASSDSRFGYTF.

This rearrangement joins TRBV6-5 to TRBJ1-2; D not certain. Trimming pared 0 bases from V and 6 bases from J, leaving 8 bases between. The V gene's germline CDR1 is MNHEY and CDR2 SVGAGI. CDR3 length: 13 amino acids. This CDR3 is CASSYSVQDGYTF. DNA for the CDR3: TGTGCCAGCAGTTACTCGGTACAAGATGGCTACACCTTC.